The present entry profiles one T cell receptor (beta chain) with its context. This sample was taken from a study of tumour-infiltrating T cells in Burkitt lymphoma. Background on the study: Repertoire clonality predicted overall and progression-free survival.

V was cut by 4 bases and J by 0 bases, with 12 bases left in between. This CDR3 is 15 amino acids long. Germline lookup yields CDR1 SGDLS and CDR2 YYNGEE. Assay used: immunoSEQ multiplex PCR; TCRdb lists only in-frame clones, some missing. The sample contains 5,500 to 7,000 clones, over 9% of which appear only once. The TCR originated in a human donor with diffuse large B-cell lymphoma. The sample consisted of tumor tissue. The rearrangement uses TRBV9 and TRBJ2-3; D gene unclear. Written as DNA, the CDR3 is TGTGCCAGCAGCCCATATGGGCAAAGCACAGATACGCAGTATTTT. Amino acid sequence: CASSPYGQSTDTQYF. Together with reference TRBV9 and TRBJ2-3, the CDR3 gives the full variable domain: DSGVTQTPKHLITATGQRVTLRCSPRSGDLSVYWYQQSLDQGLQFLIQYYNGEERAKGNILERFSAQQFPDLHSELNLSSLELGDSALYFCASSPYGQSTDTQYFGPGTRLTVL.